One sample yielded the 19 T cell receptor beta chains listed below, sequenced in a study of identical twins. TCRdb independently ran MiXCR on the 5' RACE reads; one entry per CDR3 protein. The sample lists 600,000 to 800,000 distinct CDR3 sequences, 21% occurring once. This sample also belongs to another study, concerning T cells expressing NK-cell markers.

The sample was PBMCs. Source of these receptors: a woman aged 18-29 years in good health.

The V gene is TRBV7-6, the J gene TRBJ2-1; D unresolved. The germline gives CDR1 SGHVS, CDR2 FNYEAQ. CDR3 length: 16 amino acids. Trimming removed 0 bases at V and 9 bases at J, with 18 bases between. The CDR3 spells CASSLAEAIVHGEQFF. The DNA of the CDR3 is TGTGCCAGCAGCTTAGCAGAGGCGATCGTCCACGGTGAGCAGTTCTTC.

The chain carries TRBV12-3 or TRBV12-4 and TRBJ1-2, with 10 bases aligning to TRBD1. There are 15 residues in the CDR3. V shed 10 bases, J shed 6 bases, and the junction held 14 bases outside the gene matches. CDR3 protein: CATTFGQGGWDGYTF. Here the CDR3 DNA reads TGTGCCACAACCTTTGGACAGGGGGGATGGGATGGCTACACCTTC.

The rearrangement uses TRBV3-1 and TRBJ2-1, with 9 bases that match TRBD2. The CDR3 has 17 residues. With 0 bases clipped from V and 2 bases from J, the junction kept 5 bases outside the gene matches. In germline, CDR1 is LGHDT, CDR2 YNNKEL (reference sequence). In nucleotides, the CDR3 is TGTGCCAGCAGCCAAGAATATGGCGGGAGGGCCTACAATGAGCAGTTCTTC. Amino acid sequence: CASSQEYGGRAYNEQFF.

This chain links TRBV18 with TRBJ2-7, with 9 bases fitting TRBD1. From germline, CDR1 is KGHSH and CDR2 LQKENI. The junction had 6 bases not matched to a gene; V was cut back by 1 base and J by 5 bases. This CDR3 spans 15 amino acids. The CDR3 DNA reads TGTGCCAGCTCACCACTGGACAGGGGATCACACGAGCAGTACTTC. It encodes CASSPLDRGSHEQYF.

This clonotype was seen only a few times. The DNA for the CDR3 is TGCGCCAGCAGCCTAGGGGTAGCGGGTTACTACGAGCAGTACTTC. This codes for CASSLGVAGYYEQYF. The rearrangement uses TRBV4-3 and TRBJ2-7, with 7 bases identical to TRBD2. J was trimmed by 3 bases and V by 4 bases; bases with no gene match: 9. The V gene's germline CDR1 is LGHNA and CDR2 YSLEER. This CDR3 is built from 15 residues.

This clonotype was recorded a few times. This chain joins TRBV5-5 and TRBJ1-1; no clear D. V was trimmed by 0 bases and J by 0 bases, leaving 9 bases between them. Germline V CDR1 and CDR2: SGHKS, YYEKEE (reference sequence). The CDR3 is 15 residues long. The CDR3 sequence: CASSLVGQMNTEAFF. The CDR3 nucleotides are TGTGCCAGCAGCTTGGTTGGGCAGATGAACACTGAAGCTTTCTTT.

Only a few counts were recorded for this clonotype. The chain couples TRBV7-9 to TRBJ2-3, with D hard to call. Germline CDR1 is SEHNR and CDR2 is FQNEAQ (reference sequence). This CDR3 spans 14 amino acids. Trimming stripped 7 bases from V and 6 bases from J, with 17 bases between. The chain's CDR3 is CASNRAYGRDTQYF. DNA for the CDR3: TGTGCCAGCAACCGAGCGTACGGTCGGGATACGCAGTATTTT.

The chain links TRBV20-1 to TRBJ2-1; D gene unclear. Germline values: CDR1 DFQATT, CDR2 SNEGSKA (reference sequence). Trimming removed 4 bases from V and 8 bases from J, with 18 bases in between. The CDR3 is made up of 14 amino acids. CDR3 amino acids: CSANRPGGTDEQFF. The CDR3 DNA sequence: TGCAGTGCTAATCGGCCGGGCGGAACGGATGAGCAGTTCTTC.

Ten or more counts support this clonotype. The chain recombines TRBV20-1 with TRBJ2-1; TRBD2 might be the D (5 bases). The CDR3 runs to 16 residues. Germline values: CDR1 DFQATT, CDR2 SNEGSKA (reference sequence). Trimming removed 3 bases at V and 2 bases at J, with 17 bases between. CDR3 nucleotide sequence: TGCAGTGCTAGGCATAAACTAGTTACGGCCTACAATGAGCAGTTCTTC. Translated, it gives CSARHKLVTAYNEQFF.

This clonotype was recorded many times. The chain uses TRBV20-1 and TRBJ1-1; TRBD1 might be the D (6 bases). Trimming took off 4 bases at V and 1 base at J, with 13 bases between the two ends. Germline V gene sequence: CDR1 DFQATT, CDR2 SNEGSKA (reference sequence). The CDR3 loop spans 14 amino acids. In nucleotides, the CDR3 is TGCAGTGCTAACCCGGGGACAACGAACACTGAAGCTTTCTTT. It translates to CSANPGTTNTEAFF.

The rearrangement uses TRBV12-3 or TRBV12-4 and TRBJ2-6; no clear D gene. The CDR3 has 14 amino acids. V lost 5 bases to trimming and J lost 4 bases, with 9 bases between them. The CDR3, as DNA: TGTGCCAGCAGTCCGGGTTGGGGGGCCAACGTCCTGACTTTC. Translated, it gives CASSPGWGANVLTF.

The gene calls are TRBV20-1 and TRBJ2-2; 10 bases agree with TRBD2. This CDR3 is built from 17 residues. Looked up from germline, CDR1 is DFQATT and CDR2 is SNEGSKA (reference sequence). V was pared by 3 bases and J by 4 bases, with 11 bases of the junction left unmatched. CDR3 DNA sequence: TGCAGTGCTAGCCGCCCTAGCGGGAGATCGGGCACCGGGGAGCTGTTTTTT. Protein sequence: CSASRPSGRSGTGELFF.

This chain links TRBV20-1 with TRBJ1-1; 10 bases are a match to TRBD1. J was trimmed by 7 bases and V by 4 bases; bases with no gene match: 6. There are 13 residues in the CDR3. Germline CDR1 reads DFQATT; CDR2 reads SNEGSKA (reference sequence). CDR3 coding DNA: TGCAGTGCTACCCGGGACAGGGGAGGTGAAGCTTTCTTT. Residues: CSATRDRGGEAFF.

J is TRBJ2-7 and V is TRBV7-2, with 7 bases lining up with TRBD2. The trim removed 5 bases at V and 2 bases at J, leaving 9 bases unmatched. The CDR3 spans 15 residues. CDR1 is SGHTA, CDR2 FQGNSA, per germline. Written as DNA, the CDR3 is TGTGCCAGCAGCCGTACGGGGGGTTTGGCCTACGAGCAGTACTTC. Amino acid sequence: CASSRTGGLAYEQYF.

This clonotype appeared a few times. V is TRBV5-1 and J is TRBJ2-1, with D perhaps TRBD1 (5 bases). Trimming cost V 0 bases and J 9 bases, with 13 bases left between them. The length of the CDR3 is 14 residues. Germline lookup yields CDR1 SGHRS and CDR2 YFSETQ. CDR3 coding DNA: TGCGCCAGCAGCTTGGCCCCAGGGTTGGGTGAGCAGTTCTTC. This sequence encodes CASSLAPGLGEQFF.

V usage is TRBV3-1 and J usage is TRBJ2-7, with TRBD2 matching over 8 bases. Per the germline V gene, CDR1 is LGHDT and CDR2 is YNNKEL (reference sequence). After removal of 0 bases from V and 6 bases from J, the junction contained 4 bases not matched to a gene. The CDR3 covers 14 residues. CDR3 region: CASSQEAGVGEQYF. CDR3 coding DNA: TGTGCCAGCAGCCAAGAAGCGGGGGTAGGCGAGCAGTACTTC.

The chain joins TRBV6-1 to TRBJ1-2; perhaps TRBD1 as D (6 bases). In germline, CDR1 is MNHNS, CDR2 SASEGT. The V end lost 7 bases, the J end lost 0 bases, and 12 bases lay between the germline ends. This CDR3 spans 14 amino acids. The CDR3 coding sequence is TGTGCCAGCAAACCGGACAGTTCTAACTATGGCTACACCTTC. Residues: CASKPDSSNYGYTF.

This chain links TRBV10-3 with TRBJ2-7, with TRBD1 matching 9 bases. The V gene end was trimmed by 7 bases and the J gene end by 0 bases; junction bases not matched to a gene: 7. Germline V gene data show CDR1 as ENHRY and CDR2 as SYGVKD. This CDR3 comprises 15 residues. CDR3 bases: TGTGCCATCACTGGACAGGGGAAAACCTCCTACGAGCAGTACTTC. It is translated as CAITGQGKTSYEQYF.

V gene TRBV5-1 combines with J gene TRBJ2-7; tentative D call: TRBD2 (5 bases). CDR3 length: 12 amino acids. V dropped 7 bases and J dropped 6 bases, with 14 bases sitting between them. Germline V lookup: CDR1 SGHRS, CDR2 YFSETQ. CDR3 nucleotide sequence: TGCGCCAGCGCTAACTCAGAGGGCGAGCAGTACTTC. It translates to CASANSEGEQYF.